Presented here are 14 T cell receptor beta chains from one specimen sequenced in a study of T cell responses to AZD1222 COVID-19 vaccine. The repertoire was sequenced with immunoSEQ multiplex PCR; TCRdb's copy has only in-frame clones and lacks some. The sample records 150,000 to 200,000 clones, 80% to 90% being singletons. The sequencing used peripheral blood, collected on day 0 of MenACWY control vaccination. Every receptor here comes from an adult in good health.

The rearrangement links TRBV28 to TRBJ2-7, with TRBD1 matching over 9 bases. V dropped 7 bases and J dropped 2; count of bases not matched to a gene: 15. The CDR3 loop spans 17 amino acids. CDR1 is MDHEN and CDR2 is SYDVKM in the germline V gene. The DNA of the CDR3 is TGTGCCAGCATCCACCGGGACAGGGAATTAGGCACCTACGAGCAGTACTTC. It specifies CASIHRDRELGTYEQYF.

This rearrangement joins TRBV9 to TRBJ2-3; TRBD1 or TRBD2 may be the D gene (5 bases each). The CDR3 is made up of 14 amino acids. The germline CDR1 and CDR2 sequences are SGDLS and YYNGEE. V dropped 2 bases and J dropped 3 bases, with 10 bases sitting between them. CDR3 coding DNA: TGTGCCAGCAGCGTCCAGGGACGGACAGATACGCAGTATTTT. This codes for CASSVQGRTDTQYF.

The CDR3 is CASSRYRGNQPQHF. CDR3 nucleotides: TGTGCCAGCAGTCGCTACAGGGGAAATCAGCCCCAGCATTTT. This chain links TRBV28 with TRBJ1-5; 7 positions match TRBD1. V lost 5 bases, J lost 4 bases, and 5 bases stayed unmatched. The CDR3 is 14 residues long. Germline values: CDR1 MDHEN, CDR2 SYDVKM. Filled out from reference TRBV28 and TRBJ1-5, the complete variable domain reads DVKVTQSSRYLVKRTGEKVFLECVQDMDHENMFWYRQDPGLGLRLIYFSYDVKMKEKGDIPEGYSVSREKKERFSLILESASTNQTSMYLCASSRYRGNQPQHFGDGTRLSIL.

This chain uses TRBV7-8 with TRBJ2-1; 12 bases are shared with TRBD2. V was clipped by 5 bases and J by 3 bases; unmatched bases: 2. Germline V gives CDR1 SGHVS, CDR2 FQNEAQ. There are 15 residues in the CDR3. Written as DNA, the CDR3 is TGTGCCAGCAGCCAGACTAGCGGGGGCTACAATGAGCAGTTCTTC. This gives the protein CASSQTSGGYNEQFF.

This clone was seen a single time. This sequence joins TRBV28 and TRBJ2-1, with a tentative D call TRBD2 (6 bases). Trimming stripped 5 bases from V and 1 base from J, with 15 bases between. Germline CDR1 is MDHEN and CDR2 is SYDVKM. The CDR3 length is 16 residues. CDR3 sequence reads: CASSPLGGPSYNEQFF. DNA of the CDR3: TGTGCCAGCAGTCCTTTGGGGGGACCATCCTACAATGAGCAGTTCTTC.

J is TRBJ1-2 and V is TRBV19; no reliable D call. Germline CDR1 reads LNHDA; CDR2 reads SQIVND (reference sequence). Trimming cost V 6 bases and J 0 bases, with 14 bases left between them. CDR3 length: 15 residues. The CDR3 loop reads CASSVAQSTNYGYTF. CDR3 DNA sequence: TGTGCCAGTAGCGTAGCACAGTCTACTAACTATGGCTACACCTTC.

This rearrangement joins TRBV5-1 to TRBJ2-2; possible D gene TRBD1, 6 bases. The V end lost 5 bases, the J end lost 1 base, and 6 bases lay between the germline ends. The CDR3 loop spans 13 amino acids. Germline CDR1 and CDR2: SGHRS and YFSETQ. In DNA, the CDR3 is TGCGCCAGCAGGGGACAGAACACCGGGGAGCTGTTTTTT. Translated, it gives CASRGQNTGELFF.

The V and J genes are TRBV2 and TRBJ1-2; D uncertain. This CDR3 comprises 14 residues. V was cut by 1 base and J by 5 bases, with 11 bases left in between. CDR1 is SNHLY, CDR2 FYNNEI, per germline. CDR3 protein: CASSEGSTGYGYTF. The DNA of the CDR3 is TGTGCCAGCAGTGAAGGTTCTACGGGGTATGGCTACACCTTC.

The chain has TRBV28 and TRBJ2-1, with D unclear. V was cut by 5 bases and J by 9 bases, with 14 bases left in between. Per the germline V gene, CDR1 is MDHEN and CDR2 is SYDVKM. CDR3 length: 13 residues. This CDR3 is CASSPPSGREQFF. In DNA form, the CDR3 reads TGTGCCAGCAGTCCACCCTCGGGCCGTGAGCAGTTCTTC.

CDR3 loop: CASSQSPGCGTEAFF. The CDR3 DNA follows: TGCGCCAGCAGTCAATCCCCAGGGTGTGGTACTGAAGCTTTCTTT. The chain employs TRBV23-1 and TRBJ1-1, with D possibly being TRBD1 (5 bases). TRBV23-1 counts as an open reading frame of uncertain function. This CDR3 has 15 amino acids. The V gene lost 0 bases and the J gene lost 5 bases, with 13 bases spanning the gap.

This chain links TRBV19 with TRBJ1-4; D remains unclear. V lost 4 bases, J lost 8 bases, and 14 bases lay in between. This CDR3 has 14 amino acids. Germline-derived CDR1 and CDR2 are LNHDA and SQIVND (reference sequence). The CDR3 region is CASSRAVTREKLFF. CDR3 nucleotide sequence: TGTGCCAGTAGTAGGGCAGTAACAAGAGAAAAACTGTTTTTT.

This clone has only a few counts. In DNA form, the CDR3 reads TGTGCCAGCAGCGTAGAACAGGAACATGGCTACACCTTC. This encodes CASSVEQEHGYTF. The V and J genes are TRBV9 and TRBJ1-2, with D maybe TRBD1 (5 bases). Germline values: CDR1 SGDLS, CDR2 YYNGEE. The length of the CDR3 is 13 residues. The germline V and J ends were trimmed by 0 bases and 6 bases, with 9 bases remaining between them. Looking up the rest from reference TRBV9 and TRBJ1-2 gives the full variable domain: DSGVTQTPKHLITATGQRVTLRCSPRSGDLSVYWYQQSLDQGLQFLIQYYNGEERAKGNILERFSAQQFPDLHSELNLSSLELGDSALYFCASSVEQEHGYTFGSGTRLTVV.

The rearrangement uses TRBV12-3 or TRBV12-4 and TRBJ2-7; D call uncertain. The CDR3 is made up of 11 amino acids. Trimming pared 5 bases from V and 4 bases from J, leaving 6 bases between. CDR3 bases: TGTGCCAGCAGTGACTCTTACGAGCAGTACTTC. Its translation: CASSDSYEQYF.

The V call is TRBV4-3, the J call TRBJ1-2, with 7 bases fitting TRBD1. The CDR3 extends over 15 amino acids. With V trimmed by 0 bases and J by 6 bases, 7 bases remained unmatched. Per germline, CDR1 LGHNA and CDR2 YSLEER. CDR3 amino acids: CASSQDRGPGDGYTF. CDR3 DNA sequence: TGCGCCAGCAGCCAAGATAGGGGGCCAGGGGATGGCTACACCTTC.